This T cell receptor beta chain was sequenced in a study of T cell repertoires in cytomegalovirus infection. The study, taken as a whole, reports: Clonotypes of TCR beta that were HLA-C-restricted and CMV-specific dominated the ex vivo response.

This clonotype was counted only a few times. No antigen is known for it. This CDR3 contains 14 residues. After removal of 2 bases from V and 8 bases from J, the junction contained 8 bases not matched to a gene. From germline, CDR1 is MNHEY and CDR2 SMNVEV (reference sequence). TCRdb reanalysed the reads using MiXCR and keeps one entry per CDR3 protein. Of about 270,000 distinct CDR3 sequences detected, under 25% appear once; the ten largest clones hold approximately 19%. The chain has TRBV27 and TRBJ1-2, with 7 nucleotides matching TRBD1. The input for sequencing was cultured PBMCs, taken from culture after CMV antigen stimulation. This TCR was sampled from a human donor in good health (CMV status not recorded). Some clones in this sample may be carry-over from other donors' samples. The CDR3 protein is CASSLQGGFTGYTF. In nucleotides, the CDR3 is TGTGCCAGCAGTTTACAGGGGGGATTCACCGGCTACACCTTC.